This TCR beta chain originates from a study of cytomegalovirus exposure and HLA in healthy donors. Study conclusions and caveats: In vitro testing confirmed a few CMV-associated chains as specific for CMV antigens.

This clone occurred a few times. No antigen is known for it. This CDR3 comprises 15 residues. Germline V CDR1 and CDR2: SGHAT, FQNNGV. The V and J ends lost 5 bases and 7 bases, in that order; junction bases with no gene match: 10. TCRdb keeps only in-frame clones here, not all; method: immunoSEQ multiplex PCR. The repertoire holds 150,000 to 160,000 clones, about 82% seen once, with about 2.2% in the top ten. This sequence joins TRBV11-2 and TRBJ1-1; 10 bases fit TRBD1. Source material: PBMCs. This sequence was found in a human donor in good health. CDR3 residues: CASSTRDRGVGEAFF. The CDR3 DNA follows: TGTGCCAGCAGCACCCGGGACAGGGGTGTCGGTGAAGCTTTCTTT. The complete variable domain, with remaining parts taken from reference TRBV11-2 and TRBJ1-1, reads EAGVAQSPRYKIIEKRQSVAFWCNPISGHATLYWYQQILGQGPKLLIQFQNNGVVDDSQLPKDRFSAERLKGVDSTLKIQPAKLEDSAVYLCASSTRDRGVGEAFFGQGTRLTVV.